This T cell receptor beta chain is drawn from a study of T cells in tumors after PD-1 blockade. Study-wide context: Some patients also took daily vismodegib 150 mg during anti-PD-1 treatment. The study's findings and limits: About 41% of tumor TCR clonotypes were also found in blood.

This table comes from immunoSEQ multiplex PCR, and its TCRdb copy is limited to in-frame clones, with some not included. The table shows about 60,000 clones, with roughly 70% occurring only once. In regard to this clone: The antigen is undetermined.

This clonotype originated in a human donor with basal cell carcinoma. The sample was PBMCs, taken after anti-PD-1 treatment.

CDR3: CASRTANAGELFF. The CDR3 bases are TGTGCCAGTCGAACTGCCAATGCGGGGGAGCTGTTTTTT. The gene calls are TRBV19 and TRBJ2-2; no clear D gene. Trimming shortened V by 8 bases and J by 8 bases, and 15 bases separated the two germline ends. The length of the CDR3 is 13 residues. Per the germline V gene, CDR1 is LNHDA and CDR2 is SQIVND (reference sequence).